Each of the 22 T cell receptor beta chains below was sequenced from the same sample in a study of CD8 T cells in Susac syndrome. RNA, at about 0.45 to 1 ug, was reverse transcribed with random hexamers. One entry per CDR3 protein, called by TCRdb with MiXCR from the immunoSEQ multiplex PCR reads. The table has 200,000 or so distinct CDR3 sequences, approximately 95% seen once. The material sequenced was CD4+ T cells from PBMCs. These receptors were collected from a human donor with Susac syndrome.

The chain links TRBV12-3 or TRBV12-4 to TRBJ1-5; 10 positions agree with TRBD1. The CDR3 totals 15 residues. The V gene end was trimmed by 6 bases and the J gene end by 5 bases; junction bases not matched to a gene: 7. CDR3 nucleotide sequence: TGTGCCAGCAGGAAGACAGGGGGCAGCGATCAGCCCCAGCATTTT. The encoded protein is CASRKTGGSDQPQHF.

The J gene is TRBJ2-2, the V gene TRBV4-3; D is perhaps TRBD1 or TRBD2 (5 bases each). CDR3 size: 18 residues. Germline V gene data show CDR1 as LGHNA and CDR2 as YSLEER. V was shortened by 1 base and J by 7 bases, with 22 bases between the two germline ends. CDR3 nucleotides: TGCGCCAGCAGCCAAGGAATTGTCACCGGGGCTAATCACGGGGAGCTGTTTTTT. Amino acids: CASSQGIVTGANHGELFF.

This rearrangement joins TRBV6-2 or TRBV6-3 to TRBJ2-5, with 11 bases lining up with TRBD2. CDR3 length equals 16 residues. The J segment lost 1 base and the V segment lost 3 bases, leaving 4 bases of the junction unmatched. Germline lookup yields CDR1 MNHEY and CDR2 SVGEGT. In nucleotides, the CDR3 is TGTGCCAGCAGTTATGGCCTAGCGGGGGGCCAAGAGACCCAGTACTTC. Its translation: CASSYGLAGGQETQYF.

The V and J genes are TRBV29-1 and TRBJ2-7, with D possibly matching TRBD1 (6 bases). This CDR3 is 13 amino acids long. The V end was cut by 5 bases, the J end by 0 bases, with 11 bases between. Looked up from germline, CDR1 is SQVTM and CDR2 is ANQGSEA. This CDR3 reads CSVQDRYSYEQYF. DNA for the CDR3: TGCAGCGTTCAGGACAGATACTCCTACGAGCAGTACTTC.

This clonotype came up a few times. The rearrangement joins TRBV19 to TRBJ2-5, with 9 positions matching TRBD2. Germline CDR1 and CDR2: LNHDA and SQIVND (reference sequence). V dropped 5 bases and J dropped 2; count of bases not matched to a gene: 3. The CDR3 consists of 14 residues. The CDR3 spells CASSLAGRQETQYF. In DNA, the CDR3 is TGTGCCAGTAGTCTAGCGGGGAGACAAGAGACCCAGTACTTC.

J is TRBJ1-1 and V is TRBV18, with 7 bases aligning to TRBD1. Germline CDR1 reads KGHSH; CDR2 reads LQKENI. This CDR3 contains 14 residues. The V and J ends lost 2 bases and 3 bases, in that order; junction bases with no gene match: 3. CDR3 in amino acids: CASSPEQGYTEAFF. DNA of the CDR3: TGTGCCAGCTCACCAGAACAGGGGTACACTGAAGCTTTCTTT.

The CDR3 protein is CASSTPGQVNTEAFF. The CDR3 region has the DNA TGTGCCAGCAGCACGCCGGGACAGGTGAACACTGAAGCTTTCTTT. This rearrangement joins TRBV5-4 to TRBJ1-1; 8 bases are shared with TRBD1. From germline, CDR1 is SGHNT and CDR2 YYREEE (reference sequence). This CDR3 spans 15 amino acids. V was pared by 4 bases and J by 0 bases, with 5 bases of the junction left unmatched.

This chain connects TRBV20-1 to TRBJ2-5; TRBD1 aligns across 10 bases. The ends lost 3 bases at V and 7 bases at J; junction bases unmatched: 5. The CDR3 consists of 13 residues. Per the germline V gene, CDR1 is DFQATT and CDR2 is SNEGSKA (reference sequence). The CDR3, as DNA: TGCAGTGCTAGGGACAGGGGGGTGGGGACCCAGTACTTC. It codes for CSARDRGVGTQYF.

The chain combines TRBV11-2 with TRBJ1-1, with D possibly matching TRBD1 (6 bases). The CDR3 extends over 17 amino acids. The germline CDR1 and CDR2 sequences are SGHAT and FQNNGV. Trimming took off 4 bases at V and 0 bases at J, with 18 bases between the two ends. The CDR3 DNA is TGTGCCAGCAGCTCCGGACAGATCAGGCGGATGAACACTGAAGCTTTCTTT. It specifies CASSSGQIRRMNTEAFF.

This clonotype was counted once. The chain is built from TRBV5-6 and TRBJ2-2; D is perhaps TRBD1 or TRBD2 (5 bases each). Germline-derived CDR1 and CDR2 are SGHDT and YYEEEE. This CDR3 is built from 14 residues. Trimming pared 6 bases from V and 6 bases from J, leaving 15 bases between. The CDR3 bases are TGTGCCAGCACCCCAGCGGACATTTCCGGGGAGCTGTTTTTT. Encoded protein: CASTPADISGELFF.

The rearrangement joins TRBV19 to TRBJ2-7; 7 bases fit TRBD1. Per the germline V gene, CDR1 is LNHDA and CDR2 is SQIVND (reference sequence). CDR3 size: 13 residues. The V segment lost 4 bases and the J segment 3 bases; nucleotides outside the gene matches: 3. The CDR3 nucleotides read TGTGCCAGTAGTACCCGGACAGGCTACGAGCAGTACTTC. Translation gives CASSTRTGYEQYF.

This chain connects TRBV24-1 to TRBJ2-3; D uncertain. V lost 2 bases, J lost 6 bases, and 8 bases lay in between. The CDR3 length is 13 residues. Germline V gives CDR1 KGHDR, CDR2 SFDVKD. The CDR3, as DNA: TGTGCCACCAGTGATTCTTTTCAGGATACGCAGTATTTT. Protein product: CATSDSFQDTQYF.

The CDR3 loop is CASSLEVLAEQFF. CDR3 sequence (DNA): TGTGCCAGCAGCTTGGAGGTGCTGGCTGAGCAGTTCTTC. The gene calls are TRBV5-4 and TRBJ2-1; D remains unclear. Germline lookup yields CDR1 SGHNT and CDR2 YYREEE (reference sequence). The length of the CDR3 is 13 residues. V was pared by 0 bases and J by 9 bases, with 10 bases between.

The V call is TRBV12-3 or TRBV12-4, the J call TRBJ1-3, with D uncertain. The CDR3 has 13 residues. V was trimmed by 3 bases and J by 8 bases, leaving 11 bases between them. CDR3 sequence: CASSLEIRDTIYF. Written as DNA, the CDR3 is TGTGCCAGCAGTTTGGAGATTAGGGACACCATATATTTT.

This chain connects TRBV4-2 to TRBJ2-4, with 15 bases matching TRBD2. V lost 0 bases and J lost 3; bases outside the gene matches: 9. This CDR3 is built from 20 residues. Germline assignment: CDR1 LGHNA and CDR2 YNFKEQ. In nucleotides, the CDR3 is TGTGCCAGCAGCCAAGACGGGACTAGCGGGGGGCTCCCTAACAAAAACATTCAGTACTTC. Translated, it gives CASSQDGTSGGLPNKNIQYF.

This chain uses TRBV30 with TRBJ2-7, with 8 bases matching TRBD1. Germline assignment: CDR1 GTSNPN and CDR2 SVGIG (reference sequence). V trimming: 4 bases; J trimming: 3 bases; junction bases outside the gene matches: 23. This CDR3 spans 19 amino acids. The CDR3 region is CAWKRGTGLWNSENYEQYF. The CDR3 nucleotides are TGTGCCTGGAAGAGGGGGACAGGCTTATGGAACTCGGAGAACTACGAGCAGTACTTC. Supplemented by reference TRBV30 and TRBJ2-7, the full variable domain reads SQTIHQWPATLVQPVGSPLSLECTVEGTSNPNLYWYRQAAGRGLQLLFYSVGIGQISSEVPQNLSASRPQDRQFILSSKKLLLSDSGFYLCAWKRGTGLWNSENYEQYFGPGTRLTVT.

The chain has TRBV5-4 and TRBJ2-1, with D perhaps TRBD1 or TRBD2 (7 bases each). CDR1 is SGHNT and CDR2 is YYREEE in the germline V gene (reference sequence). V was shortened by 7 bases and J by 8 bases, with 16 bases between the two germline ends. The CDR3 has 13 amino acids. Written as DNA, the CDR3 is TGTGCCAGCCAACCAGGGGGGGCCGATGAGCAGTTCTTC. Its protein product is CASQPGGADEQFF. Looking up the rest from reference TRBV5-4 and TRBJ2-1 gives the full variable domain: ETGVTQSPTHLIKTRGQQVTLRCSSQSGHNTVSWYQQALGQGPQFIFQYYREEENGRGNFPPRFSGLQFPNYSSELNVNALELDDSALYLCASQPGGADEQFFGPGTRLTVL.

The CDR3 protein is CASSHGTEAFF. The CDR3 region has the DNA TGTGCCAGCAGCCACGGGACTGAAGCTTTCTTT. This chain links TRBV3-1 with TRBJ1-1, with D unresolved. The CDR3 contains 11 residues. Looked up from germline, CDR1 is LGHDT and CDR2 is YNNKEL (reference sequence). V was pared by 3 bases and J by 5 bases, with 4 bases between.

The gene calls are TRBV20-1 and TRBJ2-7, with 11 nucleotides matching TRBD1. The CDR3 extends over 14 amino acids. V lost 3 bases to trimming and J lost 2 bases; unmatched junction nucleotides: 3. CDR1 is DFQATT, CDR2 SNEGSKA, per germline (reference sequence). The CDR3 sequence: CSASRDRGTYEQYF. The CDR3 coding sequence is TGCAGTGCTAGTAGGGACAGGGGGACCTACGAGCAGTACTTC.

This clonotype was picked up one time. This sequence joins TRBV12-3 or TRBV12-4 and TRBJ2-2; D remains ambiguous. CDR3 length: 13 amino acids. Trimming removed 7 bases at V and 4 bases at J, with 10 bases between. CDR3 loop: CASIVQITGELFF. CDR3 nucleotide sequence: TGTGCCAGCATAGTACAGATCACCGGGGAGCTGTTTTTT.

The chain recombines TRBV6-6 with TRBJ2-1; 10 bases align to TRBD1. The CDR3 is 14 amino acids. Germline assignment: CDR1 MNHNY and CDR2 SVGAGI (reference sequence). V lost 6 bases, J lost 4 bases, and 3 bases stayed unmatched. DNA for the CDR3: TGTGCCAGCAGAGGACAGGGGGGGTACAATGAGCAGTTCTTC. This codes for CASRGQGGYNEQFF.

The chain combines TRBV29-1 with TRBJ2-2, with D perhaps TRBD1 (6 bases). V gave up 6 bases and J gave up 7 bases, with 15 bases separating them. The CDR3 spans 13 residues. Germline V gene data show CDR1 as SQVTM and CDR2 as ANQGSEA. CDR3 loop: CSVSPGGIGELFF. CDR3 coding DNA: TGCAGCGTCTCACCTGGGGGCATCGGGGAGCTGTTTTTT.